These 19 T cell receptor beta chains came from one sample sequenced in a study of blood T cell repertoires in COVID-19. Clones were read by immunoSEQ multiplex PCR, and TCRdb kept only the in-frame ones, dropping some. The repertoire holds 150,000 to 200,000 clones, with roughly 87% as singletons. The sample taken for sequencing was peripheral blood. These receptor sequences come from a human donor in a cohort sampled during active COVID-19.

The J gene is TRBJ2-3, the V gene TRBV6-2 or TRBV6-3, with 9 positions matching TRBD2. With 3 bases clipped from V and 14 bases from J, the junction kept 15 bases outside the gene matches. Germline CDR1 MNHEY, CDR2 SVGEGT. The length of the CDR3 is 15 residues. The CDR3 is CASSYTGTSPYAPYF. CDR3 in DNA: TGTGCCAGCAGTTATACGGGGACTAGCCCCTACGCTCCGTATTTT.

In DNA, the CDR3 is TGTGCCAGCAGCTTAGGGGCAGGGCTCCCCGGGGAGCTGTTTTTT. Protein product: CASSLGAGLPGELFF. The chain combines TRBV5-6 with TRBJ2-2; maybe TRBD1 (5 bases). V was trimmed by 2 bases and J by 6 bases, leaving 14 bases between them. This CDR3 has 15 amino acids. Germline CDR1 reads SGHDT; CDR2 reads YYEEEE.

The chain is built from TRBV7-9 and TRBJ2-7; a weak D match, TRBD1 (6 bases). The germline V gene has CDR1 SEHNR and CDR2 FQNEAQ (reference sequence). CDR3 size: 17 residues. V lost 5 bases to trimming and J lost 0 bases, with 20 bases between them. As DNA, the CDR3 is TGTGCCAGCAGCCCTAGCCCCGGACAGTGGGACTCCTACGAGCAGTACTTC. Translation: CASSPSPGQWDSYEQYF.

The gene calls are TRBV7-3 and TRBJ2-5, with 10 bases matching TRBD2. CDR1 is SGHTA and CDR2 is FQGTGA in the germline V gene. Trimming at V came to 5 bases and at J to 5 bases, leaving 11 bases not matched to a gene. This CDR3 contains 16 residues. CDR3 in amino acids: CASSPSGRAVGETQYF. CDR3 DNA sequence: TGTGCCAGCAGCCCCAGCGGGAGGGCGGTTGGGGAGACCCAGTACTTC. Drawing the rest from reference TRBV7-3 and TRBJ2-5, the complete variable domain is GAGVSQTPSNKVTEKGKYVELRCDPISGHTALYWYRQSLGQGPEFLIYFQGTGAADDSGLPNDRFFAVRPEGSVSTLKIQRTERGDSAVYLCASSPSGRAVGETQYFGPGTRLLVL.

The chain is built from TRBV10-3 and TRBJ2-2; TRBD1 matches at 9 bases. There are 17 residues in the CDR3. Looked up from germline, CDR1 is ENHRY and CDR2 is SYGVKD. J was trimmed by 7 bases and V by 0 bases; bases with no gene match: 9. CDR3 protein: CAISESSGQGKGGELFF. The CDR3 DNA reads TGTGCCATCAGTGAGTCGTCGGGACAGGGAAAGGGCGGGGAGCTGTTTTTT.

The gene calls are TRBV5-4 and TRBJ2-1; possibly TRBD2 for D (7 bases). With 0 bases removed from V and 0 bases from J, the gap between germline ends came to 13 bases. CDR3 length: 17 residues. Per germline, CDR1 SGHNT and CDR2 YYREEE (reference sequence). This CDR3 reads CASSLGGGPSSYNEQFF. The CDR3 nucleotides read TGTGCCAGCAGCTTGGGGGGGGGCCCGAGCTCCTACAATGAGCAGTTCTTC.

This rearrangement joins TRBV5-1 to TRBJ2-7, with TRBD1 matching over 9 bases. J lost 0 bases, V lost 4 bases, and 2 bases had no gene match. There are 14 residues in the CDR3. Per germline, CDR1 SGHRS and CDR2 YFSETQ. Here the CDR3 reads CASSRTGVSYEQYF. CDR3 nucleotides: TGCGCCAGCAGCAGGACAGGGGTCTCCTACGAGCAGTACTTC.

This CDR3 is CASSPNNRETIYF. For the CDR3, the DNA is TGTGCCAGCAGTCCTAATAACAGGGAGACCATATATTTT. V gene TRBV12-3 or TRBV12-4 combines with J gene TRBJ1-3, with a possible D match to TRBD1 (6 bases). The CDR3 consists of 13 residues. V lost 5 bases to trimming and J lost 10 bases, with 15 bases between them.

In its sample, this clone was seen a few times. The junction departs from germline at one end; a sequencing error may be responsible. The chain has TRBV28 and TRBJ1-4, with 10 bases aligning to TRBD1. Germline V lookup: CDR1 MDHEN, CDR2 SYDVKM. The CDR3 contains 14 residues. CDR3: CASGFGTGAEKLFF. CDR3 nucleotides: TGTGCCAGCGGTTTCGGGACAGGGGCGGAAAAACTGTTTTTT. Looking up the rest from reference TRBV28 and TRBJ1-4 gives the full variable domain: DVKVTQSSRYLVKRTGEKVFLECVQDMDHENMFWYRQDPGLGLRLIYFSYDVKMKEKGDIPEGYSVSREKKERFSLILESASTNQTSMYLCASGFGTGAEKLFFGSGTQLSVL.

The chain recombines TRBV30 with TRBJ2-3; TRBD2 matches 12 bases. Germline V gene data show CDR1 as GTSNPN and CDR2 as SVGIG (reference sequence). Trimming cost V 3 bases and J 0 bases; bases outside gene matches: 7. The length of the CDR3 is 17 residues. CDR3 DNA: TGTGCCTGGAGCGGACTAGCGGGGAAAACTAGCACAGATACGCAGTATTTT. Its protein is CAWSGLAGKTSTDTQYF.

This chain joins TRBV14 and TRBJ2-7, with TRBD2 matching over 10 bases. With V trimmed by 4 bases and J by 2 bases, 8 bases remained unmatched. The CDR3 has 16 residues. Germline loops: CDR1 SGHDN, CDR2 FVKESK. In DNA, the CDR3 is TGTGCCAGCAGCCCCGAGCCCAGCGGGAGGGCCTACGAGCAGTACTTC. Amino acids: CASSPEPSGRAYEQYF.

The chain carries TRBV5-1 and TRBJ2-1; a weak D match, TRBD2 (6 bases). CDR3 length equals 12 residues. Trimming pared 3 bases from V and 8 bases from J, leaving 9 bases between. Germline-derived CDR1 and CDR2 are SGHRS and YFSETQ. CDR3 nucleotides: TGCGCCAGCAGCTCCGAGCGGGATGAGCAGTTCTTC. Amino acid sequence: CASSSERDEQFF.

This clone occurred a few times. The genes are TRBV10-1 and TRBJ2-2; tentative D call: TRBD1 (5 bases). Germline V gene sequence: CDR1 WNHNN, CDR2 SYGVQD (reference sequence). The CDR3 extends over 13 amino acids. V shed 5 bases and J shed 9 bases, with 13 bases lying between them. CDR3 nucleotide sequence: TGCGCCAGCAGTCGAGGTCCAGGGAGGGAGCTGTTTTTT. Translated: CASSRGPGRELFF.

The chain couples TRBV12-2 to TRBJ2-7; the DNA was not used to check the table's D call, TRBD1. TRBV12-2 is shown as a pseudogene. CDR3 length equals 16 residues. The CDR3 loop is CASRPPFEQPSYEQYF. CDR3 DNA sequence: TGTGCAAGTCGCCCCCCGTTTGAACAACCCTCCTACGAGCAGTACTTC.

In DNA, the CDR3 is TGTGCCAGCAGTGAAGGACAGGGAGTTGAAAAACTGTTTTTT. This translates into CASSEGQGVEKLFF. This rearrangement joins TRBV2 to TRBJ1-4, with 7 bases that match TRBD1. CDR3 length equals 14 residues. With 1 base clipped from V and 7 bases from J, the junction kept 3 bases outside the gene matches. Germline lookup yields CDR1 SNHLY and CDR2 FYNNEI.

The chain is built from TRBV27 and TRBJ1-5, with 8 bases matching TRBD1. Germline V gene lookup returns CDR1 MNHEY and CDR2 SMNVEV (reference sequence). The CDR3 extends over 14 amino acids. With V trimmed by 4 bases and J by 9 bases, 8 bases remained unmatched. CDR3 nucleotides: TGTGCCAGCAGTTCCCGGACAGGGTTTGGGCCCCAGCATTTT. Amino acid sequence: CASSSRTGFGPQHF.

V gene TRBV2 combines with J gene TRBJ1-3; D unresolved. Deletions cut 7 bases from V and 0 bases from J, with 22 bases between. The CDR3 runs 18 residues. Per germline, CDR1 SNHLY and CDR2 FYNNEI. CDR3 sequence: CASTILSPREASGNTIYF. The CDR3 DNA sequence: TGTGCCAGCACCATCCTTTCCCCTAGAGAAGCCTCTGGAAACACCATATATTTT.

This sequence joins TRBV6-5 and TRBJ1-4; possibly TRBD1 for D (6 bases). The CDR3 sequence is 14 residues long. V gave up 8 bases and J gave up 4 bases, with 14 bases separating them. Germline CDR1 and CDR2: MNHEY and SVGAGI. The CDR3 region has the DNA TGTGCCAGCCGGGGGGCAGCCTATAATGAAAAACTGTTTTTT. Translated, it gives CASRGAAYNEKLFF.

The CDR3 loop is CASTVLAGTGELFF. The CDR3 DNA reads TGTGCCAGCACGGTCCTAGCGGGCACCGGGGAGCTGTTTTTT. The gene calls are TRBV9 and TRBJ2-2, with 8 bases lining up with TRBD2. The CDR3 sequence is 14 residues long. Germline CDR1 is SGDLS and CDR2 is YYNGEE. The V segment lost 6 bases and the J segment 4 bases; nucleotides outside the gene matches: 5.